The rows below give T cell receptor beta chains drawn from one sample of a study of cytomegalovirus exposure and HLA in healthy donors. TCRdb keeps only in-frame clones here, not all; method: immunoSEQ multiplex PCR. The repertoire holds about 90,000 clones, with about 73% as singletons. Source material: PBMCs. The receptors originated from a middle-aged woman in good health and CMV-seropositive. Each CDR3 is given with its conserved first and last residue. D genes are given only for firm matches. Only part of the rows carry a size: once, few, many, or a class if the clone is expanded.

cdr3_nt: TGTGCCAGCAGTGAATGGCTAGCGGTCTCCTACAATGAGCAGTTCTTC
cdr3_aa: CASSEWLAVSYNEQFF
j_call: TRBJ2-1
v_call: TRBV2
d_call: TRBD2
clone_size: -

cdr3_nt: TGTGCCAGCAGCCCCGGGAGGGTAAGCACCTGGTGGGAGCAGTACTTC
cdr3_aa: CASSPGRVSTWWEQYF
j_call: TRBJ2-7
v_call: TRBV11-1
d_call: TRBD2
clone_size: -

cdr3_nt: TGCGCCAGCAGCCAAGATCTGGGTAGCTCGGACGAGCAGTACTTC
cdr3_aa: CASSQDLGSSDEQYF
j_call: TRBJ2-7
v_call: TRBV4-1
d_call: -
clone_size: -

cdr3_nt: TGTGCCAGCAGTGAGGGCATCTATGGCTACACCTTC
cdr3_aa: CASSEGIYGYTF
j_call: TRBJ1-2
v_call: TRBV2
d_call: -
clone_size: -

cdr3_nt: TGTGCCAGCAGCCCCCGACAGGTACAATCCTACGAGCAGTACTTC
cdr3_aa: CASSPRQVQSYEQYF
j_call: TRBJ2-7
v_call: TRBV5-6
d_call: -
clone_size: -

cdr3_nt: TGCAGCGCACGAAAAGGGGTGGGTGGAGAAAAACTGTTTTTT
cdr3_aa: CSARKGVGGEKLFF
j_call: TRBJ1-4
v_call: TRBV29-1
d_call: -
clone_size: -

cdr3_nt: TGTGCCAGCAGCTTGGCGTACAGGGGCGAGCAGTACTTC
cdr3_aa: CASSLAYRGEQYF
j_call: TRBJ2-7
v_call: TRBV5-4
d_call: TRBD1
clone_size: -

cdr3_nt: TGTGCCAGCAGTTTGGGCGGGGACGGGGCCAACGTCCTGACTTTC
cdr3_aa: CASSLGGDGANVLTF
j_call: TRBJ2-6
v_call: TRBV28
d_call: -
clone_size: -

cdr3_nt: TGTGCCAGCCGCTGGGAACTAGCGGCAGGCGGGGAGCTGTTTTTT
cdr3_aa: CASRWELAAGGELFF
j_call: TRBJ2-2
v_call: TRBV28
d_call: TRBD2
clone_size: few

cdr3_nt: TGTGCCAGCAGCGTAGGTCCGGGATTCCGGTTAACGGCAACTAATGAAAAACTGTTTTTT
cdr3_aa: CASSVGPGFRLTATNEKLFF
j_call: TRBJ1-4
v_call: TRBV9
d_call: -
clone_size: -

cdr3_nt: TGTGCCAGCTCACCCGGGGTTTTGGATACGCAGTATTTT
cdr3_aa: CASSPGVLDTQYF
j_call: TRBJ2-3
v_call: TRBV18
d_call: -
clone_size: -

cdr3_nt: TGTGCCAGCAGTCCTAACAGGGTCGGGGCCTACAATGAGCAGTTCTTC
cdr3_aa: CASSPNRVGAYNEQFF
j_call: TRBJ2-1
v_call: TRBV27
d_call: -
clone_size: once

cdr3_nt: TGTGCCAGCAGCTTAGTCGCAGCGAGCTCCTACGAGCAGTACTTC
cdr3_aa: CASSLVAASSYEQYF
j_call: TRBJ2-7
v_call: TRBV7-9
d_call: -
clone_size: -

cdr3_nt: TGCAGTCCGGGGGGGAATGGTGAGCAGTTCTTC
cdr3_aa: CSPGGNGEQFF
j_call: TRBJ2-1
v_call: TRBV20-1
d_call: TRBD2
clone_size: -

cdr3_nt: TGTGCCAGTAGTATAATCGGGACAGGAGTCACGGATACGCAGTATTTT
cdr3_aa: CASSIIGTGVTDTQYF
j_call: TRBJ2-3
v_call: TRBV19
d_call: TRBD1
clone_size: -

cdr3_nt: TGCGCCAGCAGCTCGGTACAGGGCAGCTCCTACGAGCAGTACTTC
cdr3_aa: CASSSVQGSSYEQYF
j_call: TRBJ2-7
v_call: TRBV5-1
d_call: -
clone_size: -

cdr3_nt: TGTGCCAGCAGCGTAGACCCTATGAACACCGGGGAGCTGTTTTTT
cdr3_aa: CASSVDPMNTGELFF
j_call: TRBJ2-2
v_call: TRBV9
d_call: -
clone_size: -

cdr3_nt: TGTGCCAGCAGGGCGGGCGGGTCAGGCTCCGAAGCTTTCTTT
cdr3_aa: CASRAGGSGSEAFF
j_call: TRBJ1-1
v_call: TRBV6-1
d_call: -
clone_size: -

cdr3_nt: TGTGCCAGCAGCTTAACGCCGGGACTAGAAGAGACCCAGTACTTC
cdr3_aa: CASSLTPGLEETQYF
j_call: TRBJ2-5
v_call: TRBV7-3
d_call: TRBD2
clone_size: -

cdr3_nt: TGTGCCAGCAGTGCGACTAGCGGGTACAATGAGCAGTTCTTC
cdr3_aa: CASSATSGYNEQFF
j_call: TRBJ2-1
v_call: TRBV27
d_call: TRBD2
clone_size: -

cdr3_nt: TGTGCCAGCAGCGGGATAGCACTTCCAAACTATGGCTACACCTTC
cdr3_aa: CASSGIALPNYGYTF
j_call: TRBJ1-2
v_call: TRBV6-4
d_call: -
clone_size: -

cdr3_nt: TGCAGCGGAGGTTGGTCCTCCACAGATACGCAGTATTTT
cdr3_aa: CSGGWSSTDTQYF
j_call: TRBJ2-3
v_call: TRBV29-1
d_call: -
clone_size: -

cdr3_nt: TGCGCCAGCAGCCTTACCGCGGGAGGCTCAAATGAGCAGTTCTTC
cdr3_aa: CASSLTAGGSNEQFF
j_call: TRBJ2-1
v_call: TRBV5-1
d_call: TRBD2
clone_size: -

cdr3_nt: TGTGCCAGCGAGCGGGAAACCTACGAGCAGTACTTC
cdr3_aa: CASERETYEQYF
j_call: TRBJ2-7
v_call: TRBV2
d_call: TRBD2
clone_size: few

cdr3_nt: TGTGCCAGCAGCCGCCGGGACATGGAACCCTACGAGCAGTACTTC
cdr3_aa: CASSRRDMEPYEQYF
j_call: TRBJ2-7
v_call: TRBV11-3
d_call: -
clone_size: -